This T cell receptor (beta chain) was sequenced in a study of blood T cell repertoires in COVID-19. Study summary: Italy, Spain and the United States were the sources of the convalescent and acute COVID-19 samples. The analysed material was cDNA or gDNA that came from T cells, B-cell-depleted T cells, or PBMCs.

Libraries were prepared by immunoSEQ multiplex PCR; TCRdb keeps only in-frame clonotypes and omits some of them. The sample lists about 73,000 clones, approximately 80% occurring once. The CDR3 has 17 amino acids. CDR1 and CDR2 (germline): SGHDN, FVKESK. After removal of 4 bases from V and 14 bases from J, the junction contained 15 bases not matched to a gene. The chain carries TRBV14 and TRBJ1-6, with TRBD1 identical over 12 bases. The sequence was collected from a woman aged 60-75 years with acute or convalescent COVID-19. Material: peripheral blood. CDR3 in DNA: TGTGCCAGCAGCCGGTTCCGGGACAGGGGGCGCCGGGGAGCCCTCCACTTT. It encodes CASSRFRDRGRRGALHF.